Listed below are T cell receptor beta chains from one sample, sequenced in a study of T cells in Graves' hyperthyroidism and ophthalmopathy. One entry per CDR3 protein results from TCRdb running MiXCR on the multiplex PCR reads. The sample has 450,000 to 650,000 distinct CDR3 sequences; about a sixth are singletons. Sample: blood. The origin of the receptors is a woman under 30 with Graves' ophthalmopathy. The CDR3 runs from the conserved cysteine through the conserved F or W. A D gene is named only where the DNA matches it firmly. Size tells how often a clone was seen (once, few, many) or the class of an expanded clone, and some rows leave it out.

NA	TRBJ1-2	TRBV5-1	many	CASSLVLANGYTF	TGCGCCAGCAGCTTGGTACTCGCCAATGGCTACACCTTC
NA	TRBJ1-5	TRBV18	NA	CASSPRQGVQPQHF	TGTGCCAGCTCACCACGTCAAGGGGTTCAGCCCCAGCATTTT
NA	TRBJ1-2	TRBV5-6	many	CASSLRSGELLNYGYTF	TGTGCCAGCAGCTTGCGGTCGGGGGAATTGTTAAACTATGGCTACACCTTC
TRBD1	TRBJ1-4	TRBV5-6	NA	CASSRRRQGGEKLFF	TGTGCCAGCAGCAGGAGACGACAGGGAGGTGAAAAACTGTTTTTT
NA	TRBJ1-1	TRBV4-2	NA	CASSQVAGMNTEAFF	TGTGCCAGCAGCCAAGTCGCAGGAATGAACACTGAAGCTTTCTTT
NA	TRBJ1-2	TRBV12-5	many	CASGSSGSYGYTF	TGTGCTAGTGGTTCCTCGGGTAGCTATGGCTACACCTTC
TRBD2	TRBJ2-5	TRBV20-1	NA	CSARVRASGEQETQYF	TGCAGTGCTAGAGTGCGGGCTAGCGGGGAGCAAGAGACCCAGTACTTC
TRBD1	TRBJ1-6	TRBV27	many	CASSLGQGTFNSPLHF	TGTGCCAGCAGTTTAGGACAGGGGACCTTTAATTCACCCCTCCACTTT
TRBD2	TRBJ2-1	TRBV29-1	once	CNVALAGVGEQFF	TGCAACGTTGCCCTAGCGGGAGTCGGTGAGCAGTTCTTC
NA	TRBJ1-1	TRBV7-9	few	CASSHPGENTEAFF	TGTGCCAGCAGCCACCCCGGGGAGAACACTGAAGCTTTCTTT
TRBD1	TRBJ1-2	TRBV20-1	few	CSAEGQGYGYTF	TGCAGTGCTGAGGGACAGGGCTATGGCTACACCTTC
NA	TRBJ1-1	TRBV20-1	many	CSAKVRGQDTEAFF	TGCAGTGCTAAGGTCCGGGGTCAGGACACTGAAGCTTTCTTT
NA	TRBJ2-5	TRBV11-2	few	CASSLDASWETQYF	TGTGCCAGCAGCTTAGATGCTAGCTGGGAGACCCAGTACTTC
TRBD2	TRBJ2-1	TRBV6-2/TRBV6-3	few	CASRTRRPSGKRRDEQFF	TGTGCCAGCAGGACCCGTCGACCAAGCGGGAAGAGGAGAGATGAGCAGTTCTTC
NA	TRBJ1-2	TRBV5-8	few	CASSLLLAENSHGYTF	TGTGCCAGCAGCTTGCTATTGGCGGAAAACTCCCATGGCTACACCTTC
NA	TRBJ1-6	TRBV6-1	few	CASSGLTTPWVNSPLHF	TGTGCCAGCAGTGGTCTAACTACCCCATGGGTGAATTCACCCCTCCACTTT
TRBD1	TRBJ1-1	TRBV30	many	CAWSPTGVNTEAFF	TGTGCCTGGAGTCCGACAGGGGTGAACACTGAAGCTTTCTTT
NA	TRBJ1-1	TRBV18	many	CASSPPGGTEAFF	TGTGCCAGCTCACCACCCGGGGGCACTGAAGCTTTCTTT
NA	TRBJ1-2	TRBV6-1	NA	CASSERTANYGYTF	TGTGCCAGCAGCGAGAGGACAGCTAACTATGGCTACACCTTC
NA	TRBJ2-7	TRBV7-2	many	CASSLAERYEQYF	TGTGCCAGCAGCTTAGCGGAGCGCTACGAGCAGTACTTC
NA	TRBJ1-3	TRBV4-3	NA	CASSQDTSGSGNTIYF	TGCGCCAGCAGCCAAGATACTTCAGGCTCTGGAAACACCATATATTTT
NA	TRBJ1-1	TRBV20-1	many	CSAPGQNTEAFF	TGCAGTGCCCCCGGACAGAACACTGAAGCTTTCTTT